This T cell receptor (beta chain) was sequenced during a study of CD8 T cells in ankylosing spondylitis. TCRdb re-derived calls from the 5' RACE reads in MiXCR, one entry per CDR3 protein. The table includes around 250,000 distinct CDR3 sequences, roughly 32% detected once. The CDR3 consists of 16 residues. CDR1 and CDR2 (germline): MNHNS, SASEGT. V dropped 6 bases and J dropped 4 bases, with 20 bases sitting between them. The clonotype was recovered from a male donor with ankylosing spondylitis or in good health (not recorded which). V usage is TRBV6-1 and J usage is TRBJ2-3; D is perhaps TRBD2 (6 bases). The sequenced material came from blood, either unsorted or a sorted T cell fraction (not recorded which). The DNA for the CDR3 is TGTGCCAGCAGCCGCGCCGGGACTCAAAATGCAGATACGCAGTATTTT. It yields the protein CASSRAGTQNADTQYF.